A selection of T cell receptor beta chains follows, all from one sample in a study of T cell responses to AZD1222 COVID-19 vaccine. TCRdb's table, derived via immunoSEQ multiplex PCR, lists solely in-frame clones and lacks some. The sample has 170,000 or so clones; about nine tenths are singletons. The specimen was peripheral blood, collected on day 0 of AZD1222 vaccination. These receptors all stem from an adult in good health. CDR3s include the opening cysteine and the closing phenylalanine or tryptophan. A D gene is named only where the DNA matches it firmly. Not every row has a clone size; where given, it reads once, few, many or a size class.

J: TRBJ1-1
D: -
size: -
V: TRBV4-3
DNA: TGCGCCAGCAGCCAACTGGGGGCCTCTGCTGAAGCTTTCTTT
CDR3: CASSQLGASAEAFF

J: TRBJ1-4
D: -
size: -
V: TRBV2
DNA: TGTGCCAGCAATAGACAGGAGGGAGAAAAACTGTTTTTT
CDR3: CASNRQEGEKLFF

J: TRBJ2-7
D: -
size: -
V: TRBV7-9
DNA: TGTGCCAGCAGCTTCCAGGGGACCACCTACGAGCAGTACTTC
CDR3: CASSFQGTTYEQYF

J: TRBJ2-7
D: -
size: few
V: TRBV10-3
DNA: TGTGCCATCAGTGAGTCGAAGGGTGTTGACGAGCAGTACTTC
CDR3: CAISESKGVDEQYF

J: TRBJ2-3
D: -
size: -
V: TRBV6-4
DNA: TGTGCCAGCAGTGACTCGACTAGAGGTGGCCCAGATACGCAGTATTTT
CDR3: CASSDSTRGGPDTQYF

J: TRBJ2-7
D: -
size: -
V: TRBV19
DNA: TGTGCCACAGCGGGGGACAGTGGGGGGGAGCAGTACTTC
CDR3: CATAGDSGGEQYF

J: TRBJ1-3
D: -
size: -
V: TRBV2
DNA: TGTGCCAGCAGTGAATCCGCCGGATACTCTGGAAACACCATATATTTT
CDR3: CASSESAGYSGNTIYF

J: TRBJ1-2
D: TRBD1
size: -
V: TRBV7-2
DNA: TGTGCCAGCAGCTCCGGACAGGGATATGGCTACACCTTC
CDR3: CASSSGQGYGYTF

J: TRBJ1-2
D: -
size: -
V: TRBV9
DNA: TGTGCCAGCAGCGTAGCAGGGGATGGCTACACCTTC
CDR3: CASSVAGDGYTF

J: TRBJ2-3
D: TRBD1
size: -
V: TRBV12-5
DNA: TGTGCTAGTGGTCCCGGACAGGGCGGAGGCACAGATACGCAGTATTTT
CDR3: CASGPGQGGGTDTQYF

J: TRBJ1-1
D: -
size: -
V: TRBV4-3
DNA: TGCGCCAGCAGCCAAGGACCGGGCGGGACTGAAGCTTTCTTT
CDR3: CASSQGPGGTEAFF

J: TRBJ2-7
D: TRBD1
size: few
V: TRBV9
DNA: TGTGCCAGCAGCCCCACGGGGACAGCCTACGAGCAGTACTTC
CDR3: CASSPTGTAYEQYF

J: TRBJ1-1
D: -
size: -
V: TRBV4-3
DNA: TGCGCCAGCAGCCAAGATACCGCCACCCGCCTGAACACTGAAGCTTTCTTT
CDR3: CASSQDTATRLNTEAFF

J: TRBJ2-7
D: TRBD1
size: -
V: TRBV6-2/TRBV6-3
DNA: TGTGCCAGCAGTTACTCAGGGGGCCTAACACCACCGACCTACGAGCAGTACTTC
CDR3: CASSYSGGLTPPTYEQYF

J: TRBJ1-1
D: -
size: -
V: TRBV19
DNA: TGTGCCAGTAGTATAGGGGGGCGTAGGACTGAAGCTTTCTTT
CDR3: CASSIGGRRTEAFF

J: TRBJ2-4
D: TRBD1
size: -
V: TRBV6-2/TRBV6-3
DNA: TGTGCCAGCAGTTGGAGTACAGGGGGCGCGGCCAAAAACATTCAGTACTTC
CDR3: CASSWSTGGAAKNIQYF

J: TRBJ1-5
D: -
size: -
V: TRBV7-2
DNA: TGTGCCAGCAGCCACGGGGTCCTCAATCAGCCCCAGCATTTT
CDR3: CASSHGVLNQPQHF

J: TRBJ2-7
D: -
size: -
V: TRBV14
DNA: TGTGCCAGCGGTCAGGTTTCCTACGAGCAGTACTTC
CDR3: CASGQVSYEQYF

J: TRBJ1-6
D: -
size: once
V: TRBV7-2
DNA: TGTGCCAGCAGCGAGGCCAGGGGCTCACCCCTCCACTTT
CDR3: CASSEARGSPLHF

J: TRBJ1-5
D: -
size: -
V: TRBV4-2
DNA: TGTGCCAGCAGCCAAGCGGGGGCACAGCCCCAGCATTTT
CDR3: CASSQAGAQPQHF

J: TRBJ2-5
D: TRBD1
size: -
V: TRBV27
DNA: TGTGCCAGCATGACAGGGGAACAAGAGACCCAGTACTTC
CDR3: CASMTGEQETQYF

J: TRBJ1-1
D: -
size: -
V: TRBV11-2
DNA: TGTGCCAGCAGCAAAGGGACAATGAACACTGAAGCTTTCTTT
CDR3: CASSKGTMNTEAFF

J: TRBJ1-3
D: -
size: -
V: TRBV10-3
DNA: TGTGCCATCAGTGAGCCCGACCGGGATAGGACTGGAAACACCATATATTTT
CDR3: CAISEPDRDRTGNTIYF

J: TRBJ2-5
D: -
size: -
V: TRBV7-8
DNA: TGTGCCAGCAGCCCTTTAAGAGAGACCCAGTACTTC
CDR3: CASSPLRETQYF

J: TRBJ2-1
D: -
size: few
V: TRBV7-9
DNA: TGTGCCAGCAGCTTTGAACTCATGTACGCCTACAATGAGCAGTTCTTC
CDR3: CASSFELMYAYNEQFF

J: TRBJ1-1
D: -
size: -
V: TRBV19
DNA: TGTGCCAGTAGTCCCTGGGGGGGCACTGAAGCTTTCTTT
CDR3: CASSPWGGTEAFF

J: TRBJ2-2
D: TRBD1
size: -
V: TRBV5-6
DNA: TGTGCCAGCTTTCTTGGGGGACAGGGTGCGGCCGGGGAGCTGTTTTTT
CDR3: CASFLGGQGAAGELFF

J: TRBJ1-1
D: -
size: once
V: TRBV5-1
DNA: TGCGCCAGCAGCTGGCCAGGGTCGCCTGAAGCTTTCTTT
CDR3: CASSWPGSPEAFF

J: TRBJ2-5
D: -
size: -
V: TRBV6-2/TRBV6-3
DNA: TGTGCCAGCAGTCACCAAGAGACCCAGTACTTC
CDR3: CASSHQETQYF

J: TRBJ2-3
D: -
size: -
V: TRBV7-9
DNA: TGTGCCAGCACCCCCCCGGGACGGAGCCCGCTCGGCACAGATACGCAGTATTTT
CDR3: CASTPPGRSPLGTDTQYF

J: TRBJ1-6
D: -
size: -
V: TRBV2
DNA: TGTGCCAGCAGCCAAGAGGGGGGGAGCTCCTATAATTCACCCCTCCACTTT
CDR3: CASSQEGGSSYNSPLHF

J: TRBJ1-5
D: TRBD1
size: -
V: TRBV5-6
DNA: TGTGCCAGCAGCTTGGCTAATCGACAGGGGTCAAGTCAGCCCCAGCATTTT
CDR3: CASSLANRQGSSQPQHF

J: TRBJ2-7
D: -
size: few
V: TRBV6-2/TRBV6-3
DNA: TGTGCCAGCAGTGCACCCGGGCGGGCCTCCTACGAGCAGTACTTC
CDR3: CASSAPGRASYEQYF

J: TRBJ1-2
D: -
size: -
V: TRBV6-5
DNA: TGTGCCAGCAGGCGCCCCGGGACGCCTTATGGCTACACCTTC
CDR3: CASRRPGTPYGYTF

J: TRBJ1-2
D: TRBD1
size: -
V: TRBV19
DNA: TGTGCCAGTAGTATAGATTGGGTACCGGGACAGTTCAACTATGGCTACACCTTC
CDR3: CASSIDWVPGQFNYGYTF

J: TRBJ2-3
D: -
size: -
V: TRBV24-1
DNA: TGTGCCACCAGTGCCGCCGGGACTCCCGATACGCAGTATTTT
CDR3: CATSAAGTPDTQYF

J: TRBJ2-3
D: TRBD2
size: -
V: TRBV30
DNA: TGTGCCTGGAGAGGGACTAGCGGGGGCCCAGATACGCAGTATTTT
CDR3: CAWRGTSGGPDTQYF

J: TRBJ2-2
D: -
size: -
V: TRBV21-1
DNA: TGTGCCAGCAGCACGGATGTAACCGGGGAGCTGTTTTTT
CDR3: CASSTDVTGELFF

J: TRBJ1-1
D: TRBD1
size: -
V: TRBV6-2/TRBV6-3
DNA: TGTGCCAGCAGTTCCCGGGACAGGGTATCGGACACTGAAGCTTTCTTT
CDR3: CASSSRDRVSDTEAFF

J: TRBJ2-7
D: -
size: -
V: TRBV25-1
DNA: TGTGCCAGCAGTGAAAGGGTTGGGGGAAAGGAGCAGTACTTC
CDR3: CASSERVGGKEQYF

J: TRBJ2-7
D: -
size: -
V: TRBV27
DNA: TGTGCCAGCAGTTTACTACGAAGCCAACCCTACGAGCAGTACTTC
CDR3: CASSLLRSQPYEQYF

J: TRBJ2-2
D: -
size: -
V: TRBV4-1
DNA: TGCGCCAGCAGCCAAGTAAGGGGAGGCCCCGGGGAGCTGTTTTTT
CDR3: CASSQVRGGPGELFF

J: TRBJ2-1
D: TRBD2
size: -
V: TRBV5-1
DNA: TGCGCCAGCAGCTTTCTAGCGGGGGGCCCCCCCTACAATGAGCAGTTCTTC
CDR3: CASSFLAGGPPYNEQFF

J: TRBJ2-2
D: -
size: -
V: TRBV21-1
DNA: TGTGCCAGCAGCAAGGAGGCAGGGCCACCTATTGGCTCCTTAGGCGGGGAGCTGTTTTTT
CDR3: CASSKEAGPPIGSLGGELFF

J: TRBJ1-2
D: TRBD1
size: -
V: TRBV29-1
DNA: TGCAGCGTCGGGGACAGCAACTATGGCTACACCTTC
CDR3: CSVGDSNYGYTF